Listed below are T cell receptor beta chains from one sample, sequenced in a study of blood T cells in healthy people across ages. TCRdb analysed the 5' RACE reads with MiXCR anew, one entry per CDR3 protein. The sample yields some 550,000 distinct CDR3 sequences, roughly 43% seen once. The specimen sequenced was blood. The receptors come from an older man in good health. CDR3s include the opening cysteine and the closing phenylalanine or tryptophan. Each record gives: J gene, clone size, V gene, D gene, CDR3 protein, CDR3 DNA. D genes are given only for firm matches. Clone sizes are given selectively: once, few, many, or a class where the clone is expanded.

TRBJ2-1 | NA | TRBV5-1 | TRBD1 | CASSLGLGQGSREQFF | TGCGCCAGCAGCTTGGGTTTGGGACAGGGTTCAAGAGAGCAGTTCTTC
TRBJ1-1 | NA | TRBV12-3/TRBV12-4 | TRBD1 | CASSLRQGEGTEAFF | TGTGCCAGCAGTCTCCGACAGGGGGAAGGCACTGAAGCTTTCTTT
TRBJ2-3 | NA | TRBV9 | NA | CASSFPGGQELTDTQYF | TGTGCCAGCAGCTTCCCAGGCGGGCAGGAGCTCACAGATACGCAGTATTTT
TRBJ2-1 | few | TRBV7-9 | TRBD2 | CASSGPGGPYNEQFF | TGTGCCAGCAGCGGTCCGGGAGGGCCGTACAATGAGCAGTTCTTC
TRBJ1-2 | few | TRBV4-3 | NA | CASSQVRGWNGYTF | TGCGCCAGCAGCCAAGTTAGGGGGTGGAATGGCTACACCTTC
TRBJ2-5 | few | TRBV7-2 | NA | CASSRINQETQYF | TGTGCCAGCAGCCGTATAAACCAAGAGACCCAGTACTTC
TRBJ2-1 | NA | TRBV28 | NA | CASSVVAGDEQFF | TGTGCCAGCAGTGTAGTTGCGGGCGATGAGCAGTTCTTC
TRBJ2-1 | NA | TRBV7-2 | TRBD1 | CASSFQGAAYNEQFF | TGTGCCAGCAGCTTCCAGGGGGCTGCGTACAATGAGCAGTTCTTC
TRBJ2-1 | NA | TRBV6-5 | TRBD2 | CASRWTRNNNEQFF | TGTGCCAGCAGATGGACTAGGAATAACAATGAGCAGTTCTTC
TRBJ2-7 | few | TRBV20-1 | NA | CSASWEPYEQYF | TGCAGTGCTAGTTGGGAGCCATACGAGCAGTACTTC
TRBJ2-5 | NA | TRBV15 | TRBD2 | CATSRERGGAETQYF | TGTGCCACCAGCAGAGAACGCGGGGGAGCAGAGACCCAGTACTTC
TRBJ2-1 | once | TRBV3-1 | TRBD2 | CASSPAGTSGRGEQFF | TGTGCCAGCAGCCCCGCAGGGACTAGCGGGAGAGGTGAGCAGTTCTTC
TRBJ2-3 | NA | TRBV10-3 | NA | CAIGQEQGETDTQYF | TGTGCCATCGGTCAGGAACAGGGCGAGACAGATACGCAATATTTT
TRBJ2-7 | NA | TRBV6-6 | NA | CASSYGPRASEQYF | TGTGCCAGCAGTTACGGGCCCAGGGCCAGCGAGCAGTACTTC
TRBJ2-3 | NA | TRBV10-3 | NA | CAISDAFDTQYF | TGTGCCATCAGTGACGCGTTTGATACGCAGTATTTT
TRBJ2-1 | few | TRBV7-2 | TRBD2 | CASSLKLRLAGGEQFF | TGTGCCAGCAGCTTAAAATTAAGGTTAGCGGGCGGTGAGCAGTTCTTC
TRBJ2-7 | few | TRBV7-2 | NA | CASSRRSSSYEQYF | TGTGCCAGCAGTAGGAGGTCTTCCTCCTACGAGCAGTACTTC
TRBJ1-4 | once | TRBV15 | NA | CATSRESGRGEKLFF | TGTGCCACCAGCAGAGAATCAGGAAGAGGTGAAAAACTGTTTTTT
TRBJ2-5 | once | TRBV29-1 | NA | CSVESRMYQETQYF | TGCAGCGTTGAGAGCCGGATGTACCAAGAGACCCAGTACTTC
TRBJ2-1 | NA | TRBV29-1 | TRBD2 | CSARGLVRRYNEQFF | TGCAGCGCCAGAGGACTAGTGCGTAGGTACAATGAGCAGTTCTTC
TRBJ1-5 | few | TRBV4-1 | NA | CASSQVGGFVWNQPQHF | TGCGCCAGCAGCCAAGTTGGGGGTTTCGTGTGGAATCAGCCCCAGCATTTT
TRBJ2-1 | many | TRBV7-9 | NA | CASSLTVSYNEQFF | TGTGCCAGCAGCTTAACAGTTTCCTACAATGAGCAGTTCTTC
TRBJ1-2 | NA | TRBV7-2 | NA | CASSLVADLYGYTF | TGTGCCAGCAGCTTAGTGGCGGACCTCTATGGCTACACCTTC
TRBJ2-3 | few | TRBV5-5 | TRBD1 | CASSAPHTGVDTQYF | TGTGCCAGCAGCGCGCCCCACACAGGGGTCGATACGCAGTATTTT
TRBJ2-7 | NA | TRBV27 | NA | CASGPGQQTYEQYF | TGTGCCAGCGGCCCGGGGCAGCAAACCTACGAGCAGTACTTC
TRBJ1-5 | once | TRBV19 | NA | CASSTSASQPQHF | TGTGCCAGTAGTACATCAGCCAGTCAGCCCCAGCATTTT
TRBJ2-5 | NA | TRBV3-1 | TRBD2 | CASSQDLTSGRETQYF | TGTGCCAGCAGCCAAGACTTAACTAGCGGGAGAGAGACCCAGTACTTC
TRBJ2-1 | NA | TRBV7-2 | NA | CASILTTSSYDEQFF | TGTGCCAGCATCCTGACCACTAGCTCCTACGATGAGCAGTTCTTC
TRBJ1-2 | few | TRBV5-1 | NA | CASSLSGGLATNYGYTF | TGCGCCAGCAGTCTGTCCGGGGGTCTCGCTACTAACTATGGCTACACCTTC
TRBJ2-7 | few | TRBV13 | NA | CASSSRQDLGEQYF | TGTGCCAGCAGCAGTCGACAGGATTTGGGCGAGCAGTACTTC
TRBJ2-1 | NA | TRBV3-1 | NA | CASSQDPGVGNEQFF | TGTGCCAGCAGCCAAGACCCGGGAGTCGGTAATGAGCAGTTCTTC
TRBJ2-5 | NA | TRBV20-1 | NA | CSAPDWIGPETQYF | TGCAGTGCCCCCGACTGGATAGGGCCAGAGACCCAGTACTTC